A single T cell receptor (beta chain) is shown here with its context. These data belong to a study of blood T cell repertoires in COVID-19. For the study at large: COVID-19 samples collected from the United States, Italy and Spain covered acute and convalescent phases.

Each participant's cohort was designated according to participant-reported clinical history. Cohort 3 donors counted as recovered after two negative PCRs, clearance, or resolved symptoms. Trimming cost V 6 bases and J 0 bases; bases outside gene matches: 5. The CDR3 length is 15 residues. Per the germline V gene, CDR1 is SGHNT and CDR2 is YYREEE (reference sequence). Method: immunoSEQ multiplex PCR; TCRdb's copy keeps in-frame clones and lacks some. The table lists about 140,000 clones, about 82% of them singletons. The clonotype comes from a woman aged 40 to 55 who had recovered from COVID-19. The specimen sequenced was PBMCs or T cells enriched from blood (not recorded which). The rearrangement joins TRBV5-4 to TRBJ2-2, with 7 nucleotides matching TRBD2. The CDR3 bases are TGTGCCAGCAAGTTGGGAGGGGCGAACACCGGGGAGCTGTTTTTT. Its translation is CASKLGGANTGELFF.